The 8 T cell receptor beta chains below all came from one sample that was sequenced in a study of T-cell memory formation after mild COVID-19. A single record per CDR3 protein comes from TCRdb applying MiXCR to the 5' RACE reads. This sample has about 84,000 distinct CDR3 sequences, with about 15% found just once. The sample comprised PBMCs or a T cell subset sorted from them (not recorded which). Receptors originate from an adult woman who had mild COVID-19 (a few samples of this study predate the infection). Cell type and time point are not known.

A note on this clonotype: Because it lacks the conserved phenylalanine or tryptophan at the end, this CDR3 is likely a read error. The chain links TRBV12-3 or TRBV12-4 to TRBJ1-2; no firm D call. V lost 1 base and J 4 bases, leaving 16 bases between the germline ends. The CDR3 is 16 amino acids. The CDR3 DNA reads TGTGCCAGCAGTTTAGTAGCCGAAGGAAGGATCTATGGCTACACCTTA. Translated: CASSLVAEGRIYGYTL.

This chain links TRBV7-9 with TRBJ2-2; D may match TRBD1 or TRBD2 (5 bases each). CDR1 is SEHNR, CDR2 FQNEAQ, per germline (reference sequence). The CDR3 runs to 16 residues. Trimming took 5 bases from V and 3 from J, leaving 16 bases between them. In DNA, the CDR3 is TGTGCCAGCAGCCTGAACCCGGGACCCTACACCGGGGAGCTGTTTTTT. It encodes CASSLNPGPYTGELFF.

This clonotype turned up a few times. The chain has TRBV9 and TRBJ2-5, with D possibly matching TRBD2 (5 bases). From germline, CDR1 is SGDLS and CDR2 YYNGEE. The CDR3 runs to 15 residues. V lost 1 base, J lost 5 bases, and 15 bases lay in between. The CDR3 sequence is CASSVNGVVGETQYF. CDR3 sequence (DNA): TGTGCCAGCAGCGTAAACGGGGTAGTAGGGGAGACCCAGTACTTC. The variable domain in full, with the rest retrieved from reference TRBV9 and TRBJ2-5, is DSGVTQTPKHLITATGQRVTLRCSPRSGDLSVYWYQQSLDQGLQFLIQYYNGEERAKGNILERFSAQQFPDLHSELNLSSLELGDSALYFCASSVNGVVGETQYFGPGTRLLVL.

This chain uses TRBV7-9 with TRBJ2-3; D remains unclear. V lost 3 bases to trimming and J lost 0 bases, with 13 bases between them. The length of the CDR3 is 16 residues. Germline V gene sequence: CDR1 SEHNR, CDR2 FQNEAQ (reference sequence). The CDR3 bases are TGTGCCAGCAGCTTGGATCCGAACCTCAGCACAGATACGCAGTATTTT. Translating gives CASSLDPNLSTDTQYF.

The rearrangement joins TRBV7-2 to TRBJ2-3, with TRBD1 as a possible D gene (6 bases). V gave up 5 bases and J gave up 2 bases, with 14 bases separating them. Germline lookup yields CDR1 SGHTA and CDR2 FQGNSA. This CDR3 contains 15 residues. Here the CDR3 DNA reads TGTGCCAGCAGCACAGGGATAGGCCTCACAGATACGCAGTATTTT. Translating it yields CASSTGIGLTDTQYF. Supplemented by reference TRBV7-2 and TRBJ2-3, the full variable domain reads GAGVSQSPSNKVTEKGKDVELRCDPISGHTALYWYRQSLGQGLEFLIYFQGNSAPDKSGLPSDRFSAERTGGSVSTLTIQRTQQEDSAVYLCASSTGIGLTDTQYFGPGTRLTVL.

The chain links TRBV15 to TRBJ2-5; perhaps D is TRBD1 or TRBD2 (5 bases each). The CDR3 length is 16 residues. In germline, CDR1 is LNHNV, CDR2 YYDKDF (reference sequence). V was cut by 0 bases and J by 5 bases, with 16 bases left in between. This chain's CDR3 is CATSRDSGSDWETQYF. CDR3 sequence (DNA): TGTGCCACCAGCAGAGACTCAGGGAGTGATTGGGAGACCCAGTACTTC.

A few counts support this clonotype. This chain uses TRBV9 with TRBJ1-3; no definite D call. The V end lost 0 bases, the J end lost 4 bases, and 11 bases lay between the germline ends. The V gene's germline CDR1 is SGDLS and CDR2 YYNGEE. The CDR3 has 15 amino acids. CDR3 sequence: CASSVAGYSGNTIYF. In DNA form, the CDR3 reads TGTGCCAGCAGCGTAGCAGGCTACTCGGGAAACACCATATATTTT.

This clonotype has at least ten counts. The gene calls are TRBV5-1 and TRBJ1-1; 7 bases agree with TRBD1. V dropped 0 bases and J dropped 13; count of bases not matched to a gene: 3. Germline CDR1 is SGHRS and CDR2 is YFSETQ. The CDR3 sequence is 11 residues long. CDR3 in amino acids: CASSLGTGYFF. CDR3 DNA: TGCGCCAGCAGCTTGGGGACAGGTTATTTCTTT. Looking up the rest from reference TRBV5-1 and TRBJ1-1 gives the full variable domain: KAGVTQTPRYLIKTRGQQVTLSCSPISGHRSVSWYQQTPGQGLQFLFEYFSETQRNKGNFPGRFSGRQFSNSRSEMNVSTLELGDSALYLCASSLGTGYFFGQGTRLTVV.